The entry that follows covers one TCR beta chain sequence. The sample holds many counts of this clonotype. Its antigen remains unidentified. Base qualities are not provided; no much larger clone lies one nucleotide away. This record comes from a study of response to subunit inactivated influenza vaccine (dated by TCRdb to the late 2010s). In the study overall: Deep quantitative T cell receptor repertoire profiling was used in the study to track responses to a trivalent subunit inactivated influenza vaccine.

From the germline V gene, CDR1 is SGHRS and CDR2 is YFSETQ. V and J are trimmed by 1 base and 3 bases, and the gene matches miss 7 bases of the junction. The CDR3 goes from the cysteine to the phenylalanine over 15 residues. Kept here is only the CDR3 DNA, which spans 45 bases and is read in frame from base 1. The method was RT-PCR. Sequencing took place on an Illumina HiSeq 2500. In TCRdb, the public reads were trimmed at Q25 with fastp and aligned with MiXCR, with productive beta chains retained. CDR3 protein duplicates are merged, each entry listing the most common genes and DNA. Present in this sample are hundreds of thousands of distinct CDR3 sequences, approximately 7.6% of which were seen just once. The ten most abundant clones make up 10% to 15% of the sample. What the work shows at the level of the full study, not this receptor alone: According to the authors, only a limited number of new T cells may be recruited by each seasonal influenza vaccination.

The source is a man in his fifties or sixties who received an inactivated influenza vaccine. Donor details come from another sample of the same person, matched by shared clones. The material was PBMCs from blood, obtained around 2 years after vaccination. The chain employs TRBV5-1 and TRBJ2-7; 7 bases in between match TRBD2. Here the CDR3 is given as CASSLFPSGNYEQYF. The DNA sequence is TGCGCCAGCAGCTTGTTTCCTAGCGGTAACTACGAGCAGTACTTC.